One and the same sample provided the 10 T cell receptor beta chains below, sequenced in a study of cytomegalovirus exposure and HLA in healthy donors. The primer mix had 60 Vbeta and 13 Jbeta primers. Generated by immunoSEQ multiplex PCR, the TCRdb table keeps only in-frame clones and is missing some. The sample lists 120,000 or so clones; approximately 80% were seen once. Sequenced: PBMCs. Source of these receptors: a man between 18 and 35 years old in good health and CMV-seronegative.

The chain employs TRBV6-5 and TRBJ2-3; 11 nucleotides agree with TRBD2. CDR1 and CDR2 (germline): MNHEY, SVGAGI. V gave up 6 bases and J gave up 6 bases; unmatched junction bases: 8. The CDR3 loop spans 15 amino acids. The CDR3 loop reads CASRRIAGGLDTQYF. In nucleotides, the CDR3 is TGTGCCAGCAGGCGGATAGCGGGGGGGTTGGATACGCAGTATTTT.

The chain employs TRBV9 and TRBJ1-1; 9 bases agree with TRBD1. Germline V CDR1 and CDR2: SGDLS, YYNGEE. This CDR3 comprises 14 residues. V dropped 3 bases and J dropped 4; count of bases not matched to a gene: 4. This CDR3 is CASSGTTGGTEAFF. As DNA, the CDR3 is TGTGCCAGCAGCGGGACGACAGGGGGCACTGAAGCTTTCTTT.

For the CDR3, the DNA is TGTGCCAGCAGCCCTACTAGAAACCAAGAGACCCAGTACTTC. This sequence encodes CASSPTRNQETQYF. J is TRBJ2-5 and V is TRBV6-5; D may be TRBD2 (5 bases). The V end lost 6 bases, the J end lost 0 bases, and 11 bases lay between the germline ends. This CDR3 has 14 residues. Germline CDR1 is MNHEY and CDR2 is SVGAGI.

The chain joins TRBV4-1 to TRBJ2-1; TRBD1 might be the D (5 bases). The CDR3 is 12 residues long. Germline CDR1 MGHRA, CDR2 YSYEKL. Trimming removed 5 bases from V and 11 bases from J, with 13 bases in between. The CDR3 DNA follows: TGCGCCAGCAGCGGTTGGGGCTACCAGCAGTTCTTC. Protein: CASSGWGYQQFF.

V usage is TRBV5-7 and J usage is TRBJ1-1; 8 nucleotides agree with TRBD1. TRBV5-7 is designated an ORF whose function remains uncertain. The CDR3 is 17 amino acids. After removal of 0 bases from V and 4 bases from J, the junction contained 11 bases not matched to a gene. The CDR3 sequence is CASSLVASGGEGTEAFF. In nucleotides, the CDR3 is TGTGCCAGCAGCTTGGTGGCTTCAGGGGGCGAAGGCACTGAAGCTTTCTTT.

The V gene is TRBV27, the J gene TRBJ1-3; D is perhaps TRBD1 (6 bases). The CDR3 runs 14 residues. V was cut by 6 bases and J by 0 bases, with 9 bases left in between. The germline CDR1 and CDR2 sequences are MNHEY and SMNVEV (reference sequence). The CDR3 DNA is TGTGCCAGCAGCAGGGGACCCTCTGGAAACACCATATATTTT. Protein sequence: CASSRGPSGNTIYF.

This sequence joins TRBV7-3 and TRBJ2-1; TRBD2 matches at 8 bases. CDR3 length: 16 amino acids. The trim removed 5 bases at V and 3 bases at J, leaving 9 bases unmatched. Germline CDR1 and CDR2: SGHTA and FQGTGA. CDR3 loop: CASSPRGGGGYNEQFF. CDR3 DNA: TGTGCCAGCAGCCCCCGGGGGGGCGGGGGCTACAATGAGCAGTTCTTC.

The V call is TRBV14, the J call TRBJ1-1; possible D gene TRBD1, 5 bases. Trimming removed 1 base at V and 0 bases at J, with 18 bases between. Germline CDR1 SGHDN, CDR2 FVKESK. The CDR3 is made up of 18 amino acids. This chain's CDR3 is CASSQGLGGTFLNTEAFF. DNA of the CDR3: TGTGCCAGCAGCCAAGGGTTGGGGGGAACTTTCCTGAACACTGAAGCTTTCTTT.

V usage is TRBV14 and J usage is TRBJ2-7, with 9 nucleotides matching TRBD1. V trimming: 1 base; J trimming: 6 bases; junction bases outside the gene matches: 19. The CDR3 is made up of 19 amino acids. The germline V gene has CDR1 SGHDN and CDR2 FVKESK. This CDR3 reads CASSQVVVFGGQGTPEQYF. DNA of the CDR3: TGTGCCAGCAGCCAAGTCGTGGTTTTTGGAGGACAGGGGACTCCCGAGCAGTACTTC.

The chain combines TRBV7-9 with TRBJ2-2; perhaps TRBD2 as D (5 bases). The CDR3 extends over 16 amino acids. V was trimmed by 1 base and J by 4 bases, leaving 13 bases between them. Germline lookup yields CDR1 SEHNR and CDR2 FQNEAQ (reference sequence). CDR3 DNA sequence: TGTGCCAGCAGCTTAGAGAGCGGCTCGGGCACCGGGGAGCTGTTTTTT. It is translated as CASSLESGSGTGELFF. The whole variable domain, filled in from reference TRBV7-9 and TRBJ2-2, reads DTGVSQNPRHKITKRGQNVTFRCDPISEHNRLYWYRQTLGQGPEFLTYFQNEAQLEKSRLLSDRFSAERPKGSFSTLEIQRTEQGDSAMYLCASSLESGSGTGELFFGEGSRLTVL.